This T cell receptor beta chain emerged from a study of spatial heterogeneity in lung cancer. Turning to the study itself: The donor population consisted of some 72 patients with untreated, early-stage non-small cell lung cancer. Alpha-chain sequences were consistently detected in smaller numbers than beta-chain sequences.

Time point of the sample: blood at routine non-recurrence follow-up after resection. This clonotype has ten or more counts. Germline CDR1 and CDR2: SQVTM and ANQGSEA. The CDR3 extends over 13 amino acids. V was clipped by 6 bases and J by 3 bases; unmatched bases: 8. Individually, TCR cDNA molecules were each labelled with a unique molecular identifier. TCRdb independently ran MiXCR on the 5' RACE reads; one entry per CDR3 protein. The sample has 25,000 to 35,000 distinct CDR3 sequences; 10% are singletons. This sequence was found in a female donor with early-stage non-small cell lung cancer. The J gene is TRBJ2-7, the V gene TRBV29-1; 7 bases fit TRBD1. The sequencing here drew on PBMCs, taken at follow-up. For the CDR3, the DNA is TGCAGCGTGGGAACAGGGGTCGGCTACGAGCAGTACTTC. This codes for CSVGTGVGYEQYF.